The present T cell receptor (beta chain) was sequenced within a study of CD8+ T cells in alopecia areata. Study background: Tofacitinib ran for 6 to 18 months before 6 months off drug.

V shed 2 bases and J 2 bases; nucleotides not matched to a gene: 7. The CDR3 spans 15 residues. CDR1 and CDR2 (germline): GTSNPN, SVGIG (reference sequence). This clone was detected a few times. As yet, its antigen is unknown. Treatment given: oral pan-JAK inhibitor, 5-10 mg twice daily. Alopecia areata patients provided lesional scalp punch biopsies and peripheral blood, both collected for the study. Findings and limits, study-wide: Across lesional scalp, and particularly alopecia totalis/universalis, clonality surpassed that of normal scalp.

In each case, RNA was isolated and then reverse transcribed into cDNA as the sequencing template. TCRdb's table, derived via immunoSEQ multiplex PCR, lists solely in-frame clones and lacks some. The table has more than 90,000 clones, roughly 58% seen once; the top ten hold approximately 31%. The sequence came from a human donor with alopecia areata. The source material was CD8+ T cells sorted from blood, sampled at week 4, from a patient treated with tofacitinib. The V and J genes are TRBV30 and TRBJ2-7; 9 bases align to TRBD2. CDR3 in amino acids: CAWSKLAGGTYEQYF. The CDR3 coding sequence is TGTGCCTGGAGTAAGTTGGCGGGGGGGACCTACGAGCAGTACTTC.